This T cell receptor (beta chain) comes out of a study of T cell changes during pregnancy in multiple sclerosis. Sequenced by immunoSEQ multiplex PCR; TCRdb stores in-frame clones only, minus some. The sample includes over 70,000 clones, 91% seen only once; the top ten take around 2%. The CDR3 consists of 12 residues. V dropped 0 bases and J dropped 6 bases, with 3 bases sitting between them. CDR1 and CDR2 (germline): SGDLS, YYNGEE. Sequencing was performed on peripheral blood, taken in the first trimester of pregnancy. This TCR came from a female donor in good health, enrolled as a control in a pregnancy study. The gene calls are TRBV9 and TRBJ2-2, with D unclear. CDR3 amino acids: CASSVVAGELFF. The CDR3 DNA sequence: TGTGCCAGCAGCGTAGTAGCCGGGGAGCTGTTTTTT. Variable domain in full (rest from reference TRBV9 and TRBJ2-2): DSGVTQTPKHLITATGQRVTLRCSPRSGDLSVYWYQQSLDQGLQFLIQYYNGEERAKGNILERFSAQQFPDLHSELNLSSLELGDSALYFCASSVVAGELFFGEGSRLTVL.